The rows below give T cell receptor beta chains drawn from one sample of a study of cytomegalovirus exposure and HLA in healthy donors. Measured with immunoSEQ multiplex PCR; TCRdb has only the in-frame clones, and not every one. The sample yields around 100,000 clones, 75% to 80% seen once. The specimen sequenced was PBMCs. The receptors come from a man in his sixties in good health and CMV-seropositive. Both conserved end residues are part of each CDR3. The D gene is left open where the match is weak. Some rows mark clone size as missing; the rest say once, few, many or name a class of expanded clone.

NA,once,TRBV18,TRBJ2-7,CASSPITGTQGGYEQYF,TGTGCCAGCTCACCTATAACAGGGACCCAGGGTGGCTACGAGCAGTACTTC
NA,NA,TRBV12-2,TRBJ1-1,CASRLDSEGSTEAFF,TGTGCAAGTCGCTTAGACTCGGAGGGGAGCACTGAAGCTTTCTTT
NA,few,TRBV7-3,TRBJ2-3,CASSLFTGGLQGTQYF,TGTGCCAGCAGCCTCTTTACCGGGGGGCTCCAGGGTACGCAGTATTTT
TRBD2,NA,TRBV4-3,TRBJ2-3,CASSLFAGRGLADTQYF,TGCGCCAGCAGCCTATTTGCTGGGCGGGGGTTGGCAGATACGCAGTATTTT
NA,NA,TRBV7-2,TRBJ2-1,CASSRDSNNEQFF,TGTGCCAGCAGCAGAGATTCCAACAATGAGCAGTTCTTC
TRBD2,NA,TRBV5-1,TRBJ2-7,CASSPSAAGSSYEQYF,TGCGCCAGCAGCCCTTCGGCAGCGGGGAGCTCCTACGAGCAGTACTTC
NA,NA,TRBV4-3,TRBJ2-3,CASSQDRGDTQYF,TGCGCCAGCAGCCAAGATCGGGGAGATACGCAGTATTTT
TRBD1,NA,TRBV29-1,TRBJ1-2,CSGAGQANYGYTF,TGCAGCGGGGCAGGACAGGCGAACTATGGCTACACCTTC
TRBD2,NA,TRBV15,TRBJ2-5,CATSRDLAGHQETQYF,TGTGCCACCAGCAGGGACCTAGCGGGGCATCAAGAGACCCAGTACTTC
NA,NA,TRBV6-5,TRBJ2-1,CASSLRNEQFF,TGTGCCAGCAGCTTGAGGAATGAGCAGTTCTTC
TRBD2,NA,TRBV7-9,TRBJ2-5,CASSSSGLAGAETQYF,TGTGCCAGCAGCTCCTCGGGACTAGCGGGGGCGGAGACCCAGTACTTC
NA,once,TRBV20-1,TRBJ1-1,CSAWDTFEAFF,TGCAGTGCCTGGGACACATTTGAAGCTTTCTTT
NA,once,TRBV7-3,TRBJ2-3,CASSLTRVAGTQYF,TGTGCCAGCAGCTTAACGAGGGTAGCCGGTACGCAGTATTTT